This T cell receptor (beta chain) is from a study of T cells after posttransplantation cyclophosphamide. Repertoires were generated with immunoSEQ multiplex PCR, while TCRdb's copy carries only in-frame clones and drops some. The profile shows about 47,000 clones, 92% of them singletons. This clone has more than one count but fewer than ten. With V trimmed by 6 bases and J by 1 base, 6 bases remained unmatched. The CDR3 is 15 amino acids. Germline loops: CDR1 LGHNT, CDR2 FRNRAP. This receptor was obtained from a woman aged 45 to 65 in good health and a related stem cell transplant donor. The sequenced material came from PBMCs. V and J are TRBV12-5 and TRBJ1-1; TRBD1 aligns across 9 bases. CDR3 region: CASGCKQGANTEAFF. CDR3 nucleotides: TGTGCTAGTGGCTGCAAACAGGGGGCGAACACTGAAGCTTTCTTT.